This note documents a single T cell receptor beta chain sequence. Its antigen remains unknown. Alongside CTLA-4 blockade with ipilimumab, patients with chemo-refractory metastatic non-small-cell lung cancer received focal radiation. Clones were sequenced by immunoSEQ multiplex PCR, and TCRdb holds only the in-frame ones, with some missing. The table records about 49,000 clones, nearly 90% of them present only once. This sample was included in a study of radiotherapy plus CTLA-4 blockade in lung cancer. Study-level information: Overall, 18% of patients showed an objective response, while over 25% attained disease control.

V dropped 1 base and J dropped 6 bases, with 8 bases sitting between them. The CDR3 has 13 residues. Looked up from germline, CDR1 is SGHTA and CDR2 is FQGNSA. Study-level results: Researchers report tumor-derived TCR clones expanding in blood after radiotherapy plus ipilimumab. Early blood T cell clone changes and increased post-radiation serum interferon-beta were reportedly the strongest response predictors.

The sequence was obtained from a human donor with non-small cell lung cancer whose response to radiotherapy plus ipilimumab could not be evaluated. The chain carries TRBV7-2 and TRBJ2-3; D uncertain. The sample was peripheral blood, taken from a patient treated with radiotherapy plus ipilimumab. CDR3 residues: CASSLDPTDTQYF. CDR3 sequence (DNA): TGTGCCAGCAGCTTAGATCCTACCGATACGCAGTATTTT.